The rows below give T cell receptor beta chains drawn from one sample of a study of T cells after yellow fever vaccination. TCRdb used MiXCR to reprocess the 5' RACE reads, holding one entry per CDR3 protein. Among a few hundred thousand distinct CDR3 sequences listed, roughly 8.6% were seen once. The sample consisted of PBMCs, taken 35 to 50 days after the first yellow fever vaccination. The receptor set was obtained from a man younger than 35 who received the YFV17D yellow fever vaccine. CDR3s include the opening cysteine and the closing phenylalanine or tryptophan. The D gene is left open where the match is weak. Clone sizes are given selectively: once, few, many, or a class where the clone is expanded.

j_call clone_size v_call cdr3_length d_call cdr3_nt cdr3_aa
TRBJ2-2 few TRBV12-5 19 - TGTGCTAGTGGTTTGCCCCTGAATCCGGGCTTCGAGGACGCCGGGGAGCTGTTTTTT CASGLPLNPGFEDAGELFF
TRBJ2-3 few TRBV20-1 15 TRBD1 TGCAGTGCTATCCCGGACAGGGGGACCGGGGATACGCAGTATTTT CSAIPDRGTGDTQYF
TRBJ1-2 few TRBV7-9 14 - TGTGCCAGCAGCCGGGCTACGACGTTCCTGGGCTACACCTTC CASSRATTFLGYTF
TRBJ1-1 - TRBV4-1 20 - TGCGCCAGCAGCTCGCGACCGGGGGACGTTTTCTCTGGGATGAACACTGAAGATTTCTTT CASSSRPGDVFSGMNTEDFF
TRBJ2-2 - TRBV3-1 16 TRBD2 TGTGCCAGCAGCTCCAATAGCGGGGGCCACACCGGGGAGCTGTTTTTT CASSSNSGGHTGELFF
TRBJ2-1 - TRBV5-1 16 - TGCGCCAGCAGCTTGGCTCCTAGGAGCTCCTACAATGAGCAGTTCTTC CASSLAPRSSYNEQFF
TRBJ1-5 few TRBV7-9 15 TRBD1 TGTGCCAGCAGCCGGGGACAGGCTAAGAATCAGCCCCAGCATTTT CASSRGQAKNQPQHF
TRBJ2-7 few TRBV4-2 14 - TGTGCCAGCAGCCAAGACAGGGATTCCTACGAGCAGTACTTC CASSQDRDSYEQYF
TRBJ1-4 few TRBV6-8 19 TRBD1 TGTGCCAGCACCGCCTCCTCGGGGGACAGGAGAACAACTAATGAAAAACTGTTTTTT CASTASSGDRRTTNEKLFF
TRBJ2-3 few TRBV6-4 15 - TGTGCCAGCAGCCTTACACCGGCTAGCACAGATACGCAGTATTTT CASSLTPASTDTQYF
TRBJ2-1 - TRBV6-5 14 - TGTGCCAGCAGTTACCGGGACGGGAACAATGAGCAGTTCTTC CASSYRDGNNEQFF
TRBJ2-3 many TRBV7-2 13 - TGTGCCAGCAGCTTAGCGGAGGCAGATACGCAGTATTTT CASSLAEADTQYF
TRBJ2-7 - TRBV15 15 TRBD1 TGTGCCACCAGCAGAGATGGCAGGGGGCTGTTCGAGCAGTACTTC CATSRDGRGLFEQYF
TRBJ1-1 many TRBV12-3/TRBV12-4 14 - TGTGCCAGCAGTTTTCAGGGCCCCGACACTGAAGCTTTCTTT CASSFQGPDTEAFF
TRBJ2-5 few TRBV6-2/TRBV6-3 14 - TGTGCCAGCAGACCAATGGGGGCCGGGGGGACCCAGTACTTC CASRPMGAGGTQYF
TRBJ1-5 - TRBV2 14 TRBD1 TGTGCCAGCAGTCCGACAGGGGTGGAGCAGCCCCAGCATTTT CASSPTGVEQPQHF
TRBJ2-7 few TRBV7-2 13 TRBD1 TGTGCCAGCAGCTTGACAGGGGCCCGGGAGCAGTACTTC CASSLTGAREQYF
TRBJ2-3 - TRBV7-9 16 - TGTGCCAGCAGCCCTAGCCTGGGGCCTAGCACAGATACGCAGTATTTT CASSPSLGPSTDTQYF
TRBJ1-6 many TRBV6-5 17 - TGTGCCAGCAGTTACTCGATCACCAGGGAGGGTAATTCACCCCTCCACTTT CASSYSITREGNSPLHF
TRBJ2-1 - TRBV19 15 - TGTGCCAGTAGTATCGGGAGCCCTAGCTACAATGAGCAGTTCTTC CASSIGSPSYNEQFF
TRBJ2-1 - TRBV12-3/TRBV12-4 18 - TGTGCCAGCAGCCCCGGGACAGCCGGGGGCTACACCTACAATGAGCAGTTCTTC CASSPGTAGGYTYNEQFF
TRBJ2-1 - TRBV30 13 - TGTGCCTGGGACTGGGGGGCGTACAATGAGCAGTTCTTC CAWDWGAYNEQFF
TRBJ2-7 - TRBV14 13 TRBD2 TGTGCCAGCAGCCAAGTCGGAGCGGGGGGCCTGGATTGG CASSQVGAGGLDW
TRBJ2-7 few TRBV3-1 14 - TGTGCCAGCAGCCAAGCCAGGACGCCCTACGAGCAGTACTTC CASSQARTPYEQYF
TRBJ1-1 few TRBV12-3/TRBV12-4 15 TRBD1 TGTGCCAGCAGTCAACAAGGGACAGGGAACGCTGAAGCTTTCTTT CASSQQGTGNAEAFF
TRBJ2-3 - TRBV5-8 15 - TGTGCCAGCAGCTTATTCGGGGCTAGCACAGATACGCAGTATTTT CASSLFGASTDTQYF
TRBJ2-1 many TRBV20-1 17 TRBD2 TGCAGTGCTAGAAGTGGGCGGGGGGGAAGCTCCTACAATGAGCAGTTCTTC CSARSGRGGSSYNEQFF
TRBJ1-1 few TRBV4-2 18 - TGTGCCAGCAGCCAAGATCGCCGGACGGTCGAAATTGGGACTGAAGCTTTCTTT CASSQDRRTVEIGTEAFF
TRBJ1-2 - TRBV6-1 15 - TGTGCCAGCAAAAAACTTCAGGGGCAAGGCTATGGCTACACCTTC CASKKLQGQGYGYTF
TRBJ1-2 few TRBV6-4 13 - TGTGCCAGCAGGGGAGGACAAACAGAGGGCTACACCTTC CASRGGQTEGYTF
TRBJ2-1 few TRBV18 16 TRBD2 TGTGCCAGCTCACCGCGACTAGCGGGGACGCACAATGAGCAGTTCTTC CASSPRLAGTHNEQFF
TRBJ2-7 - TRBV12-3/TRBV12-4 15 TRBD1 TGTGCCAGCAGTTTAGACACGGGACAGAACTACGAGCAGTACTTC CASSLDTGQNYEQYF
TRBJ2-3 few TRBV27 17 - TGTGCCAGCAGTGTATTACAGGGTGGGACCCACACAGATACGCAGTATTTT CASSVLQGGTHTDTQYF
TRBJ2-4 many TRBV11-2 15 - TGTGCCAGCAGCCCCCTACAGGGACCCAAAAACATTCAGTACTTC CASSPLQGPKNIQYF
TRBJ2-2 few TRBV5-1 15 - TGCGCCAGCAGCTTGCGGGTCCCGAACACCGGGGAGCTGTTTTTT CASSLRVPNTGELFF
TRBJ1-2 few TRBV6-5 11 - TGTGCCAGCAGTTACCCGGGTGGCTACACCTTC CASSYPGGYTF
TRBJ2-4 - TRBV4-1 15 TRBD1 TGCGCCAGCAGCCCCCTGGACAGGTCCAAAAACATTCAGTACTTC CASSPLDRSKNIQYF
TRBJ1-2 - TRBV4-3 15 TRBD1 TGCGCCAGCAGCCGAAAGACAGGGGTGAACTATGGCTACACCTTC CASSRKTGVNYGYTF
TRBJ1-4 - TRBV20-1 15 - TGCAGTGCTAGAGATCCGGGCGGACGAAATGAAAAACTGTTTTTT CSARDPGGRNEKLFF
TRBJ2-5 many TRBV7-9 15 - TGTGCCAGCAGCCCTGTCGGGAGCATACAAGAGACCCAGTACTTC CASSPVGSIQETQYF
TRBJ2-5 - TRBV7-3 13 - TGTGCCAGCAGCGAGATCCCAGGCGGGACCCAGTACTTC CASSEIPGGTQYF
TRBJ2-3 many TRBV5-1 15 - TGCGCCAGCAGCTTCCCGGGGTTTGGAACAGATACGCAGTATTTT CASSFPGFGTDTQYF
TRBJ2-3 - TRBV6-2/TRBV6-3 14 TRBD2 TGTGCCAGCAGTTACAGGACTAGCGGGGTTACGCAGTATTTT CASSYRTSGVTQYF
TRBJ2-2 - TRBV7-7 17 - TGTGCTAGCAGCCCTGCGGCAGGACAATCGAACACCGGGGAGCTGTTTTTT CASSPAAGQSNTGELFF
TRBJ1-1 - TRBV3-1 13 - TGTGCCAGCAGGGGTGGGGGAGGGACTGAAGCTTTCTTT CASRGGGGTEAFF
TRBJ1-1 many TRBV12-3/TRBV12-4 13 - TGTGCCAGCAGTTTTTTACAGGGCGGTGAAGCTTTCTTT CASSFLQGGEAFF